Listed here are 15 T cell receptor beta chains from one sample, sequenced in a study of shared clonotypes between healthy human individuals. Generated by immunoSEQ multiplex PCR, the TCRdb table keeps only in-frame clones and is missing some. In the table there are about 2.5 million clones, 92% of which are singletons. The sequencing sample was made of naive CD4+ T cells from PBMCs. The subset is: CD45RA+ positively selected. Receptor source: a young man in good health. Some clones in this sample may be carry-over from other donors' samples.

This CDR3 is CASERGSGANVLTF. The CDR3 nucleotides are TGTGCCAGCGAACGGGGATCTGGGGCCAACGTCCTGACTTTC. The chain carries TRBV2 and TRBJ2-6, with D maybe TRBD2 (5 bases). Between the trimmed V and J ends, which lost 8 bases and 1 base, there was a span of 9 bases. This CDR3 is built from 14 residues. Germline V lookup: CDR1 SNHLY, CDR2 FYNNEI.

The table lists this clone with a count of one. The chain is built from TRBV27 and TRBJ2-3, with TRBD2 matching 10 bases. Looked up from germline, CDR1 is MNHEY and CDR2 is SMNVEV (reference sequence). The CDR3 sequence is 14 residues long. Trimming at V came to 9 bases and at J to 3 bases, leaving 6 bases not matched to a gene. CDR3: CASSGTSVTDTQYF. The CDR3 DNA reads TGTGCCAGTTCCGGGACTAGCGTGACAGATACGCAGTATTTT.

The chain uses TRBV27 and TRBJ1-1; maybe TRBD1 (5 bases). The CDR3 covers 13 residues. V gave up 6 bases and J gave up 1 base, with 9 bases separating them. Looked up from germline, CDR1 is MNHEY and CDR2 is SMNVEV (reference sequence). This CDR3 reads CASRGGWNTEAFF. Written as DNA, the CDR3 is TGTGCCAGCAGGGGGGGTTGGAACACTGAAGCTTTCTTT.

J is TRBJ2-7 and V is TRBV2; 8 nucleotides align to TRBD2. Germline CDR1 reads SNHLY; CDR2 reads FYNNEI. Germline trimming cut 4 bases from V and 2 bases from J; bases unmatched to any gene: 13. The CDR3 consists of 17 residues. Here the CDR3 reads CASSGVGISGVPYEQYF. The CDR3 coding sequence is TGTGCCAGCAGTGGGGTAGGAATTAGCGGGGTCCCCTACGAGCAGTACTTC.

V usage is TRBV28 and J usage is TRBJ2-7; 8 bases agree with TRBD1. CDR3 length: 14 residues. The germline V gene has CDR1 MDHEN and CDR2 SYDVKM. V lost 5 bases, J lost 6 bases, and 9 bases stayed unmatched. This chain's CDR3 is CASSPGDRRGEQYF. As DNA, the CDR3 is TGTGCCAGCAGTCCGGGGGACAGGCGGGGCGAGCAGTACTTC.

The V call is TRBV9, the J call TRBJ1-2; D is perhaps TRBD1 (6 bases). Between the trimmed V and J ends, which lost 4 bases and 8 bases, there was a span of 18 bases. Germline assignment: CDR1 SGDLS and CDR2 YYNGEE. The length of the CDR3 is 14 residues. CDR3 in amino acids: CASSPRLGASGYTF. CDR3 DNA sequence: TGTGCCAGCAGCCCCCGGCTGGGGGCGTCGGGCTACACCTTC.

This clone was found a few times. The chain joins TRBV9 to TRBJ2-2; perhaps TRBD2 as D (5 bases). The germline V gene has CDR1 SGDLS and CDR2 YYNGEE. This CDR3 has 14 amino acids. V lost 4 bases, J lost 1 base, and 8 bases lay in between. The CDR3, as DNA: TGTGCCAGCAGCCGGGATGGGAACACCGGGGAGCTGTTTTTT. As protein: CASSRDGNTGELFF.

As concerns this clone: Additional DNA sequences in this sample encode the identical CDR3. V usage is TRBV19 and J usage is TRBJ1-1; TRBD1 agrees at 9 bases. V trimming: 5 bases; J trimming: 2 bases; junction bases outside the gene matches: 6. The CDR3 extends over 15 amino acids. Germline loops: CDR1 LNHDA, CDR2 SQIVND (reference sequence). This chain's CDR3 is CASSPGGQGNTEAFF. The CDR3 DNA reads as TGTGCCAGTAGTCCGGGGGGACAGGGAAACACTGAAGCTTTCTTT.

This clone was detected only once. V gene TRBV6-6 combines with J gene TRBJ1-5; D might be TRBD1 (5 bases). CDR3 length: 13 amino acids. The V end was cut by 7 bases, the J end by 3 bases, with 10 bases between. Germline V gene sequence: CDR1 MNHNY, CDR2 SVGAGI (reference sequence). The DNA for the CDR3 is TGTGCCAGCACTGGGGGGGTCAATCAGCCCCAGCATTTT. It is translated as CASTGGVNQPQHF.

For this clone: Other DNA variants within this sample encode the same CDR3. CDR3 in amino acids: CASSLRTNYGYTF. The CDR3 coding sequence is TGTGCCAGCAGCCTGAGGACCAACTATGGCTACACCTTC. The J gene is TRBJ1-2, the V gene TRBV7-9, with unresolved D. Trimming stripped 5 bases from V and 2 bases from J, with 9 bases between. The CDR3 contains 13 residues. Germline-derived CDR1 and CDR2 are SEHNR and FQNEAQ (reference sequence).

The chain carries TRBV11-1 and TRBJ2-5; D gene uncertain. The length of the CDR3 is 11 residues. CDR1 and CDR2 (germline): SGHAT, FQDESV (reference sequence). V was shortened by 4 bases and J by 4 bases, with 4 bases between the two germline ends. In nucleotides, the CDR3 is TGTGCCAGCAGCTCTATAGAGACCCAGTACTTC. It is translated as CASSSIETQYF.

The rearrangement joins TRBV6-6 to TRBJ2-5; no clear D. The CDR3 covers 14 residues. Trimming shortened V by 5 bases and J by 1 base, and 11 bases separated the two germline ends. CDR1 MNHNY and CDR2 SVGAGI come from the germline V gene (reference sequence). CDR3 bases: TGTGCCAGCAGTCGGTCCCTCAGCCAAGAGACCCAGTACTTC. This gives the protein CASSRSLSQETQYF.

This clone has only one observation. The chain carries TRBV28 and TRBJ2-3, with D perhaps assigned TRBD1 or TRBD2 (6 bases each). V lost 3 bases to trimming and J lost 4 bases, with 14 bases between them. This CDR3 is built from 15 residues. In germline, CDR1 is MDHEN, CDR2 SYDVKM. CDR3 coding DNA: TGTGCCAGCAGTTTGACTCTGGGGGGCGCAGATACGCAGTATTTT. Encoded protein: CASSLTLGGADTQYF.

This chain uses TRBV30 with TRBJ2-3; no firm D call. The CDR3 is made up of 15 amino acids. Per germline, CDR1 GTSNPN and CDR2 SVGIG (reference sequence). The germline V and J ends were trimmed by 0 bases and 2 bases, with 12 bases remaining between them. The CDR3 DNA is TGTGCCTGGAGTGTATCTGGGCTGGACACAGATACGCAGTATTTT. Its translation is CAWSVSGLDTDTQYF. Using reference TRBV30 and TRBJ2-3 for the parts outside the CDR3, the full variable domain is SQTIHQWPATLVQPVGSPLSLECTVEGTSNPNLYWYRQAAGRGLQLLFYSVGIGQISSEVPQNLSASRPQDRQFILSSKKLLLSDSGFYLCAWSVSGLDTDTQYFGPGTRLTVL.

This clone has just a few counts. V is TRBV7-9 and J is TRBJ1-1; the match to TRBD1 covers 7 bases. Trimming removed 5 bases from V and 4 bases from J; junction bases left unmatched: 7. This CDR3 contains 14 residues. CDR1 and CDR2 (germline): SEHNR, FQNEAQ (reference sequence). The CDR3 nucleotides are TGTGCCAGCAGCCAGACTGGGACAGCCACTGAAGCTTTCTTT. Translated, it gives CASSQTGTATEAFF.